Each of the 28 T cell receptor beta chains below was sequenced from the same sample in a study of CD8+ T cells in alopecia areata. Isolated RNA was reverse transcribed into cDNA used as the sequencing template. The assay was immunoSEQ multiplex PCR, and TCRdb's table has in-frame clones only and misses some. The sample lists 130,000 to 150,000 clones, around 49% seen once, with more than 0.95% in the top ten. This material consisted of CD4+ T cells sorted from blood, taken at week 0. All receptors come from a human donor with alopecia areata.

In this sample, this clone turned up a few times. The chain carries TRBV7-7 and TRBJ2-2; no firm D call. From germline, CDR1 is SSHAT and CDR2 FNYEAQ (reference sequence). Trimming took off 2 bases at V and 4 bases at J, with 2 bases between the two ends. There are 12 residues in the CDR3. CDR3 DNA sequence: TGTGCCAGCAGCTTACTCACCGGGGAGCTGTTTTTT. Its translation: CASSLLTGELFF.

The chain is built from TRBV29-1 and TRBJ2-3; D is unresolved. The V end lost 4 bases, the J end lost 4 bases, and 9 bases lay between the germline ends. This CDR3 comprises 12 residues. Per the germline V gene, CDR1 is SQVTM and CDR2 is ANQGSEA. This CDR3 reads CSVAIEADTQYF. The CDR3, as DNA: TGCAGCGTTGCAATCGAGGCAGATACGCAGTATTTT.

The J gene is TRBJ2-1, the V gene TRBV30; D is possibly TRBD2 (5 bases). The CDR3 has 14 amino acids. Germline values: CDR1 GTSNPN, CDR2 SVGIG (reference sequence). Trimming stripped 2 bases from V and 1 base from J, with 9 bases between. CDR3 DNA: TGTGCCTGGAGTCGAGGGTCGTCCTACAATGAGCAGTTCTTC. Translating gives CAWSRGSSYNEQFF.

V usage is TRBV30 and J usage is TRBJ1-2; TRBD1 aligns across 8 bases. This CDR3 has 13 amino acids. The germline V gene has CDR1 GTSNPN and CDR2 SVGIG (reference sequence). J lost 6 bases, V lost 4 bases, and 7 bases had no gene match. In nucleotides, the CDR3 is TGTGCCTGGACCGAAACAGGGGGGAATGGCTACACCTTC. It specifies CAWTETGGNGYTF.

The chain employs TRBV7-8 and TRBJ2-7; no clear D gene. V lost 2 bases and J 4 bases, leaving 12 bases between the germline ends. The CDR3 length is 14 residues. Germline V lookup: CDR1 SGHVS, CDR2 FQNEAQ. The chain's CDR3 is CASSLSGRLYEQYF. CDR3 nucleotide sequence: TGTGCCAGCAGCTTATCGGGTCGGCTATACGAGCAGTACTTC.

This clone was observed a handful of times. The rearrangement links TRBV4-1 to TRBJ2-7, with 9 bases matching TRBD2. Germline CDR1 reads MGHRA; CDR2 reads YSYEKL. The CDR3 is made up of 15 amino acids. The V segment lost 4 bases and the J segment 2 bases; nucleotides outside the gene matches: 6. The CDR3 DNA reads TGCGCCAGCAGCCCCCGGGCGGGAGGGCCCTACGAGCAGTACTTC. As protein: CASSPRAGGPYEQYF.

CDR3 residues: CASSLARGNTEAFF. In nucleotides, the CDR3 is TGCGCCAGCAGCTTGGCCCGGGGGAACACTGAAGCTTTCTTT. The chain carries TRBV5-1 and TRBJ1-1; D remains unclear. The V gene's germline CDR1 is SGHRS and CDR2 YFSETQ. The CDR3 sequence is 14 residues long. Trimming removed 0 bases at V and 1 base at J, with 7 bases between.

This clone was picked up a small number of times. The chain couples TRBV29-1 to TRBJ2-3; a weak D match, TRBD2 (6 bases). In germline, CDR1 is SQVTM, CDR2 ANQGSEA. V lost 5 bases, J lost 2 bases, and 14 bases lay in between. CDR3 length: 14 residues. This CDR3 reads CSVLEGTSTDTQYF. CDR3 in DNA: TGCAGCGTTCTTGAGGGGACTTCCACAGATACGCAGTATTTT.

V is TRBV30 and J is TRBJ2-3; a weak D match, TRBD1 (6 bases). V was cut by 0 bases and J by 0 bases, with 10 bases left in between. The CDR3 contains 15 residues. Germline CDR1 reads GTSNPN; CDR2 reads SVGIG (reference sequence). The CDR3 DNA sequence: TGTGCCTGGAGTGTAACAGGGATAAGCACAGATACGCAGTATTTT. Its translation is CAWSVTGISTDTQYF.

This clone has a count of ten or more. The junction departs from the called germline gene at one end, perhaps through a read error. CDR3 DNA: TGTGCCAGCAGACCTACTAGCGGGAGGGCTATAATCTTC. It encodes CASRPTSGRAIIF. This chain joins TRBV7-2 and TRBJ2-7, with 13 bases fitting TRBD2. CDR3 length: 13 residues. Germline-derived CDR1 and CDR2 are SGHTA and FQGNSA.

This clone was counted between two and nine times. J is TRBJ2-2 and V is TRBV27; 10 nucleotides align to TRBD2. CDR1 is MNHEY, CDR2 SMNVEV, per germline (reference sequence). Trimming took 2 bases from V and 7 from J; bases not matched to a gene: 10. The CDR3 is made up of 17 amino acids. CDR3 region: CASSLGPLAGVIGELFF. The CDR3, as DNA: TGTGCCAGCAGTTTAGGCCCCCTAGCGGGAGTGATCGGGGAGCTGTTTTTT.

This clone was seen only once. The V call is TRBV18, the J call TRBJ2-7; TRBD1 matches 11 bases. This CDR3 is 15 amino acids long. With V trimmed by 3 bases and J by 6 bases, 7 bases remained unmatched. In germline, CDR1 is KGHSH, CDR2 LQKENI. The CDR3 spells CASSPPDRGLGEQYF. The CDR3, as DNA: TGTGCCAGCTCACCCCCGGACAGGGGGCTTGGCGAGCAGTACTTC.

The chain joins TRBV7-3 to TRBJ2-1; 14 bases are a match to TRBD2. The germline V gene has CDR1 SGHTA and CDR2 FQGTGA. After removal of 1 base from V and 6 bases from J, the junction contained 5 bases not matched to a gene. The CDR3 sequence is 17 residues long. The CDR3 DNA is TGTGCCAGCAGCTTAATGGGACTAGCGGGAGAAGCCAATGAGCAGTTCTTC. Translated: CASSLMGLAGEANEQFF. Based on the CDR3 plus reference TRBV7-3 and TRBJ2-1, the full variable domain is GAGVSQTPSNKVTEKGKYVELRCDPISGHTALYWYRQSLGQGPEFLIYFQGTGAADDSGLPNDRFFAVRPEGSVSTLKIQRTERGDSAVYLCASSLMGLAGEANEQFFGPGTRLTVL.

The J gene is TRBJ1-1, the V gene TRBV29-1; TRBD1 matches 7 bases. V gave up 4 bases and J gave up 7 bases; unmatched junction bases: 9. Per germline, CDR1 SQVTM and CDR2 ANQGSEA. The CDR3 sequence is 13 residues long. The CDR3 DNA reads as TGCAGCGTTGGGCAGGGGCAGGGGGGTGAAGCTTTCTTT. Translated, it gives CSVGQGQGGEAFF.

The chain carries TRBV10-3 and TRBJ1-1; maybe TRBD1 (5 bases). CDR3 length: 11 residues. The ends were cut back, 6 bases at V and 5 bases at J, with 7 bases in the middle. The germline CDR1 and CDR2 sequences are ENHRY and SYGVKD. CDR3 in amino acids: CAISGGTEAFF. As DNA, the CDR3 is TGTGCCATCAGCGGGGGAACTGAAGCTTTCTTT.

The chain recombines TRBV29-1 with TRBJ2-7; D is undetermined. Germline V gene lookup returns CDR1 SQVTM and CDR2 ANQGSEA. Trimming removed 5 bases at V and 2 bases at J, with 13 bases between. The CDR3 extends over 13 amino acids. CDR3 sequence (DNA): TGCAGCGTTACCCCGGCCGGTGCCTACGAGCAGTACTTC. Translated, it gives CSVTPAGAYEQYF.

The rearrangement joins TRBV29-1 to TRBJ2-3; 7 bases line up with TRBD2. Germline V gives CDR1 SQVTM, CDR2 ANQGSEA. There are 13 residues in the CDR3. Germline trimming cut 5 bases from V and 1 base from J; bases unmatched to any gene: 3. The CDR3 here is CSVRLARTDTQYF. CDR3 nucleotide sequence: TGCAGCGTTAGACTAGCCCGCACAGATACGCAGTATTTT.

The chain carries TRBV7-2 and TRBJ2-1, with a tentative D call TRBD1 (5 bases). The V gene lost 5 bases and the J gene lost 6 bases, with 11 bases spanning the gap. The CDR3 spans 13 residues. Germline-derived CDR1 and CDR2 are SGHTA and FQGNSA. CDR3 region: CASSPTVLNEQFF. In DNA, the CDR3 is TGTGCCAGCAGCCCGACAGTTCTCAATGAGCAGTTCTTC.

Of note for this clone: The germline gene is not matched at one end of the junction; a read error may be the cause. The chain is built from TRBV4-1 and TRBJ1-5, with D uncertain. Germline CDR1 MGHRA, CDR2 YSYEKL. The CDR3 has 13 residues. Here the CDR3 reads CASSQESDQPQHF. The CDR3 DNA sequence: TGTGCCAGCAGCCAAGAGAGTGATCAGCCCCAGCATTTT.

Points on this clone: Other nucleotide sequences in the sample specify the same CDR3. V gene TRBV30 combines with J gene TRBJ2-6; D is unclear. The CDR3 has 13 amino acids. V was trimmed by 2 bases and J by 0 bases, leaving 2 bases between them. Germline values: CDR1 GTSNPN, CDR2 SVGIG (reference sequence). The CDR3 here is CAWSLSGANVLTF. The CDR3, as DNA: TGTGCCTGGAGTCTCTCTGGGGCCAACGTCCTGACTTTC. Using reference TRBV30 and TRBJ2-6 for the parts outside the CDR3, the full variable domain is SQTIHQWPATLVQPVGSPLSLECTVEGTSNPNLYWYRQAAGRGLQLLFYSVGIGQISSEVPQNLSASRPQDRQFILSSKKLLLSDSGFYLCAWSLSGANVLTFGAGSRLTVL.

V is TRBV6-5 and J is TRBJ1-1, with D uncertain. The CDR3 is 15 amino acids. Trimming removed 7 bases from V and 0 bases from J, with 15 bases in between. The germline gives CDR1 MNHEY, CDR2 SVGAGI. The CDR3 loop is CASNGVEKMNTEAFF. The CDR3 DNA sequence: TGTGCCAGCAATGGAGTAGAGAAGATGAACACTGAAGCTTTCTTT.

The rearrangement uses TRBV7-8 and TRBJ2-5, with TRBD1 identical over 9 bases. The trim removed 5 bases at V and 6 bases at J, leaving 7 bases unmatched. Germline V gene data show CDR1 as SGHVS and CDR2 as FQNEAQ. This CDR3 has 14 amino acids. The CDR3 region has the DNA TGTGCCAGCAGCGTACAGGGGGCGGACAAGACCCAGTACTTC. It codes for CASSVQGADKTQYF.

The V call is TRBV30, the J call TRBJ1-1; D might be TRBD1 (6 bases). Germline V lookup: CDR1 GTSNPN, CDR2 SVGIG (reference sequence). CDR3 size: 14 residues. Trimming pared 4 bases from V and 4 bases from J, leaving 16 bases between. The CDR3 is CAWTPGAEGTEAFF. The CDR3 region has the DNA TGTGCCTGGACCCCAGGGGCCGAGGGCACTGAAGCTTTCTTT. The variable domain in full, completed from reference TRBV30 and TRBJ1-1, reads SQTIHQWPATLVQPVGSPLSLECTVEGTSNPNLYWYRQAAGRGLQLLFYSVGIGQISSEVPQNLSASRPQDRQFILSSKKLLLSDSGFYLCAWTPGAEGTEAFFGQGTRLTVV.

The genes are TRBV29-1 and TRBJ2-1; TRBD2 matches at 9 bases. Germline CDR1 is SQVTM and CDR2 is ANQGSEA. CDR3 length: 14 residues. After removal of 1 base from V and 3 bases from J, the junction contained 1 base not matched to a gene. This CDR3 is CSVEGLAVYNEQFF. The CDR3 DNA follows: TGCAGCGTTGAAGGACTAGCGGTCTACAATGAGCAGTTCTTC.

J is TRBJ2-5 and V is TRBV20-1; D remains unclear. In germline, CDR1 is DFQATT, CDR2 SNEGSKA (reference sequence). The CDR3 is 11 residues long. The V end was cut by 5 bases, the J end by 11 bases, with 15 bases between. CDR3 coding DNA: TGCAGTGCTCGCTGGGTGCTGGAGCAGTACTTC. Protein: CSARWVLEQYF.

This clone appeared a few times. This chain uses TRBV18 with TRBJ1-2; a weak D match, TRBD1 (6 bases). Germline CDR1 KGHSH, CDR2 LQKENI. The ends were cut back, 6 bases at V and 0 bases at J, with 11 bases in the middle. The CDR3 has 14 amino acids. The CDR3 loop is CASSTDRANYGYTF. CDR3 nucleotide sequence: TGTGCCAGCTCGACGGACAGAGCTAACTATGGCTACACCTTC.

This clone was found a few times. The V and J genes are TRBV2 and TRBJ2-7; D is tentatively TRBD1 or TRBD2 (5 bases each). Germline V CDR1 and CDR2: SNHLY, FYNNEI. With 6 bases removed from V and 2 bases from J, the gap between germline ends came to 17 bases. The CDR3 is made up of 15 amino acids. The CDR3 bases are TGTGCCAGCAGAGGGACCTCGAACCGCCCCTACGAGCAGTACTTC. Protein product: CASRGTSNRPYEQYF.

This clone was counted only a few times. One end of the junction does not line up with germline, which may come from a read error. The chain joins TRBV10-3 to TRBJ1-2; no definite D call. This CDR3 region has 8 residues. Germline CDR1 is ENHRY and CDR2 is SYGVKD. The CDR3 loop is CAISEVYF. The CDR3 coding sequence is TGTGCCATCAGTGAGGTGTACTTC.